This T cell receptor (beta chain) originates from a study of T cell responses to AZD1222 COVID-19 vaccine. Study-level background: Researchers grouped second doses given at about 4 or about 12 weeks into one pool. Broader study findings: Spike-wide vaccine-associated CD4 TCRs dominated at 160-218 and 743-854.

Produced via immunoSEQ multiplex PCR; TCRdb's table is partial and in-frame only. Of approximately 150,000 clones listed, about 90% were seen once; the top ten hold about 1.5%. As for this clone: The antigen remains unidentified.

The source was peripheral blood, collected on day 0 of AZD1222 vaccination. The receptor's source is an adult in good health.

The CDR3 DNA sequence: TGTGCCAGCAGCTTCAAGGGGGCGAACACTGAAGCTTTCTTT. This translates into CASSFKGANTEAFF. The chain links TRBV11-2 to TRBJ1-1, with TRBD1 matching over 7 bases. This CDR3 is built from 14 residues. CDR1 SGHAT and CDR2 FQNNGV come from the germline V gene. Trimming cost V 3 bases and J 1 base; bases outside gene matches: 2.